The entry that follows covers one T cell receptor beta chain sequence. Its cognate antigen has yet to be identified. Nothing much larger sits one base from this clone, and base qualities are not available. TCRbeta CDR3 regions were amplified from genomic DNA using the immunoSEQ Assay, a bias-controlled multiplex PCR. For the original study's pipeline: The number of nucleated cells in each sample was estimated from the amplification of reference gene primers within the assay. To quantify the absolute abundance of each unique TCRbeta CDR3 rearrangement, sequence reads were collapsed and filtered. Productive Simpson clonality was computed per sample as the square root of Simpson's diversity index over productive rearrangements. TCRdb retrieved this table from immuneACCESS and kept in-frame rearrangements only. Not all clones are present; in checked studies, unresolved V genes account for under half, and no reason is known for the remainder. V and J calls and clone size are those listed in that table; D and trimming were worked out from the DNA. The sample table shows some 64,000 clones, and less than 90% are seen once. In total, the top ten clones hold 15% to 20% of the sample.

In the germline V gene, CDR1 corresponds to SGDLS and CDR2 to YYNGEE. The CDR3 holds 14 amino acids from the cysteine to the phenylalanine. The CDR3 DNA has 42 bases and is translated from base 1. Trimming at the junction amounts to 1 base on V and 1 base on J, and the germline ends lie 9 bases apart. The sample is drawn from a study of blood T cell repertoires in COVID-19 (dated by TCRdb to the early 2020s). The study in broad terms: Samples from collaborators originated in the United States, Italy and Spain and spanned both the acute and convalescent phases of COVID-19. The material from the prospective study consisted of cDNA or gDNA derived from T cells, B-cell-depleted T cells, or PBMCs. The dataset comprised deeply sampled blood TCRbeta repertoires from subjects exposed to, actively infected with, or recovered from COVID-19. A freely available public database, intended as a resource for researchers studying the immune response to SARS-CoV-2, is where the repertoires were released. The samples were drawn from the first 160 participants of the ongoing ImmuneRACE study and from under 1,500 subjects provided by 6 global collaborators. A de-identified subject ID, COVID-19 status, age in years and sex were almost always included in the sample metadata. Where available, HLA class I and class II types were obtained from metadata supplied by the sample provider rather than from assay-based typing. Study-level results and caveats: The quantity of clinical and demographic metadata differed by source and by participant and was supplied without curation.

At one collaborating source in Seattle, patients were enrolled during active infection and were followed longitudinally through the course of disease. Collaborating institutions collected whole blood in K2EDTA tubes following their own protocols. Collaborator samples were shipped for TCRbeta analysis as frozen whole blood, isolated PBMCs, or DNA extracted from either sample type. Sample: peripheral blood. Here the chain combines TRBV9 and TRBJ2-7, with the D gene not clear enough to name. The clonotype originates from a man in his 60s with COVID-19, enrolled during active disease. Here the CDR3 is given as CASSVMEQSYEQYF. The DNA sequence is TGTGCCAGCAGCGTAATGGAACAGTCCTACGAGCAGTACTTC.